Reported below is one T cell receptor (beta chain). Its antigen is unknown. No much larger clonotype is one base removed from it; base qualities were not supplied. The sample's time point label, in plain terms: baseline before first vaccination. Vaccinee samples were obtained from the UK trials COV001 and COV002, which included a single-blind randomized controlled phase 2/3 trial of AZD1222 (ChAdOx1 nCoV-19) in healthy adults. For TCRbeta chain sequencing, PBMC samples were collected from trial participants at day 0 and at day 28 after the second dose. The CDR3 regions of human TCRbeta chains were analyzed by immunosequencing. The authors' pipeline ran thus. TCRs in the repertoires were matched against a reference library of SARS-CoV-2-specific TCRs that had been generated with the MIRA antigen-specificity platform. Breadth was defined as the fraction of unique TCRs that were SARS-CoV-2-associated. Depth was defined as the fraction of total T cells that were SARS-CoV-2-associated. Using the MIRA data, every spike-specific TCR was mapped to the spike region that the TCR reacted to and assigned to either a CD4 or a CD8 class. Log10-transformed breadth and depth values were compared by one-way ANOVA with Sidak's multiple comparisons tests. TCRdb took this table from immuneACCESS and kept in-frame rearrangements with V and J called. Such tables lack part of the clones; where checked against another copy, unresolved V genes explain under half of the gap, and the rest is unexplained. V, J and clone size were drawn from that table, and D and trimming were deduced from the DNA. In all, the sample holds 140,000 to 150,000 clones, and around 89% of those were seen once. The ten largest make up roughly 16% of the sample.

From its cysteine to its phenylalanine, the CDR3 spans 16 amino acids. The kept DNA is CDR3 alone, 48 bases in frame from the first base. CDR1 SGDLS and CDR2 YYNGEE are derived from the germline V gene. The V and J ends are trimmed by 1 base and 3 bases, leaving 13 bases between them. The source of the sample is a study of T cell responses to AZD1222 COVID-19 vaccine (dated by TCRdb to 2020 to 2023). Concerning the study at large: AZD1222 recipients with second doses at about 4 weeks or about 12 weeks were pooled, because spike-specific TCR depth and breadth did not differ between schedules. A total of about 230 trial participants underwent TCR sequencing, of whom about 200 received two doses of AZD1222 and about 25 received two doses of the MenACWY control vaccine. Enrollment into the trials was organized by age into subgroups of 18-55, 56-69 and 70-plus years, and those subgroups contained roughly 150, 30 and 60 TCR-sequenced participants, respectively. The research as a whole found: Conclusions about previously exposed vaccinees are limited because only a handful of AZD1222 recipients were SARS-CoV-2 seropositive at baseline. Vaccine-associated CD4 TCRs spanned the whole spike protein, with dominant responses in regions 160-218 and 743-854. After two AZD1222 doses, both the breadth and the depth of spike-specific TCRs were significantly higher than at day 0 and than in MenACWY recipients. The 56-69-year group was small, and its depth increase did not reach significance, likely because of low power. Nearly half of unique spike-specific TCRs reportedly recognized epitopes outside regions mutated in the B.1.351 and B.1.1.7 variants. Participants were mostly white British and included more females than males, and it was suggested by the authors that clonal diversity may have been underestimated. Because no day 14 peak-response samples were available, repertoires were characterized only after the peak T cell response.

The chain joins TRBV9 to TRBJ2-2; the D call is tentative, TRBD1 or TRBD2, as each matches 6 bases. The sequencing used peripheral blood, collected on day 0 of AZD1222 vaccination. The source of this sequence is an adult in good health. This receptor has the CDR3 CASSVQPGGHTGELFF. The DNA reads TGTGCCAGCAGCGTACAGCCCGGGGGCCACACCGGGGAGCTGTTTTTT.